This paragraph reports one TCR beta chain. Its specific antigen is unknown. The sample holds no much larger clone one base away, and base qualities are not on file. CDR1 and CDR2 are drawn from the germline V gene: MGHDK, SYGVNS. Including cysteine and phenylalanine, the CDR3 has 15 amino acids. The entry retains the CDR3 DNA only, 45 bases that are in frame from base 1. From V the trimming removes 1 base and from J it removes 8 bases, while the gene matches leave 6 bases of the junction unaccounted for. This sample was included in a study of blood T cell repertoires in COVID-19 (dated by TCRdb to the early 2020s). About the investigation overall: Samples covering the acute and convalescent phases of COVID-19 were provided by collaborators in the United States, Italy and Spain. The prospective study material was composed of cDNA or gDNA derived from T cells, B-cell-depleted T cells, or PBMCs. Deeply sampled blood TCRbeta repertoires from subjects exposed to, actively infected with, or recovered from COVID-19 were included in the dataset. A freely available public database, intended as a resource for researchers studying the immune response to SARS-CoV-2, is where the repertoires were released. The samples were drawn from two sources: the first 160 participants of the ongoing ImmuneRACE study, and over 950 subjects contributed by 6 global collaborators. Sample metadata almost always included a de-identified subject ID, COVID-19 status, age in years and sex. HLA class I and class II types, where available, came from metadata supplied by the sample provider rather than from assay-based typing. General conclusions and limits of the study: Clinical and demographic metadata were provided uncurated, with the amount varying by source and participant.

The collaborating institutions used their own protocols to collect whole blood in K2EDTA tubes. For TCRbeta analysis, collaborators shipped samples as frozen whole blood, isolated PBMCs, or DNA extracted from either of those sample types. TCRbeta CDR3 regions were amplified from genomic DNA using the immunoSEQ Assay, a bias-controlled multiplex PCR. Per the original workflow: The number of nucleated cells in each sample was estimated by amplification of reference gene primers within the assay. To quantify the absolute abundance of each unique TCRbeta CDR3 rearrangement, sequence reads were collapsed and filtered. Productive Simpson clonality was computed per sample as the square root of Simpson's diversity index over productive rearrangements. The table comes from immuneACCESS by way of TCRdb, which keeps in-frame sequences with V and J called. Part of the clones is missing from these tables; in studies checked, under half for an unresolved V gene and the rest for unknown reasons. Clone size and V and J calls were adopted from that table, with D and trimming inferred from the DNA. This sample lists under 120,000 clones; 70% to 80% were detected once. The ten largest clones add up to under 25% of the sample.

The V and J segments used are TRBV25-1 and TRBJ1-3; the central 9 bases match TRBD1. This TCR derives from a man aged 70-80 years with active or convalescent COVID-19. The specimen was peripheral blood. The CDR3: CASSESWDRDDTIYF. The DNA sequence follows: TGTGCCAGCAGTGAATCTTGGGACAGGGATGACACCATATATTTT.